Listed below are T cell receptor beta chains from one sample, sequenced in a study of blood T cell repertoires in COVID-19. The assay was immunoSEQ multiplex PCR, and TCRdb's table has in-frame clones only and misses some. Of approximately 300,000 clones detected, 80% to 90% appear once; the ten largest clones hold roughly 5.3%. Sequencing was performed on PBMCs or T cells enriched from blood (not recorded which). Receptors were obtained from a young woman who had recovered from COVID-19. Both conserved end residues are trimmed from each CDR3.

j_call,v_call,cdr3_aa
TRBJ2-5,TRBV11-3,ASSLGTGRQETQY
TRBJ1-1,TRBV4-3,ASSQGGGLNTEAF
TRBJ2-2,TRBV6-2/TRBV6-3,ASSPVRAGGIANTGELF
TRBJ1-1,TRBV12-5,ASGLSTGNWAGDTEAF
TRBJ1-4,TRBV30,AWTSGGREKLF
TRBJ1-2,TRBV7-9,ASSLLRDIYGYT
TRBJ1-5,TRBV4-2,ASSQVAFPGSNQPQH
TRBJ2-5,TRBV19,ASTPRGGRGTQY
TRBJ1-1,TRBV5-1,ASSSTRWEVTEAF
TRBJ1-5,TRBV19,ASTREGVNQPQH
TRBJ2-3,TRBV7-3,ASSLTPGQGITQY
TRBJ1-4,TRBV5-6,ASSLNRREKLF
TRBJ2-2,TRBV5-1,ASSFGLAQNTGELF
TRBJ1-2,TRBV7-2,ASSLAPGPNYGYT
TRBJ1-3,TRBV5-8,ASSFIGGFPGNTIY
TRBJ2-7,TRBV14,ASSQGAYEQY
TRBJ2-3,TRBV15,ATSRLTGDTQY
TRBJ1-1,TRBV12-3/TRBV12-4,ASSLSGGTEAF